This TCR beta chain was obtained from a study of T cells in Graves' hyperthyroidism and ophthalmopathy (dated by TCRdb to the late 2010s). Turning to the overall study: Peripheral blood was sampled at the time of initial diagnosis, prior to any treatment. In several Graves' hyperthyroidism patients, the study also compared T-cell repertoires from thyroid tissue with T-cell repertoires from blood. To identify TCR V-J signatures that set the groups apart, the researchers used a discovery cohort of 90 to 100 patients, made up of under 45 with Graves' ophthalmopathy and 55 to 65 with stable Graves' hyperthyroidism. Whether ophthalmopathy could be predicted prospectively was tested in an independent validation cohort made up of under 20 hyperthyroidism patients plus 17 patients who later progressed to ophthalmopathy. The paper reports TCR Vbeta CDR3 sequencing of roughly 140 peripheral blood samples: 43 ophthalmopathy, roughly 80 hyperthyroidism and approximately 17 progressor patients. Once sampling was done, hyperthyroidism patients were given methimazole at a starting dose of 30 mg daily, whereas ophthalmopathy patients were given high-dose intravenous methylprednisolone. The roughly 100 discovery patients were randomly divided into training and test sets at a 7:3 ratio.

Points the paper makes about the study in general: In validation, progression to ophthalmopathy was predicted by the model with about 70% sensitivity and 72% to 80% specificity, a median of roughly 6.4 months before onset. No statistical method was used to set the sample size in advance, and investigators knew the group allocation. Blood samples also contained most of the expanded thyroid clonotypes (frequency above 0.001), which suggests that blood repertoires may reflect thyroid immune responses. A 13 V-J signature model separated ophthalmopathy from stable hyperthyroidism, with 87.88% sensitivity and approximately 81% specificity in cross-validation and 80%/75% in testing.

Hyperthyroidism patients were aged 18 to 65 years and newly diagnosed, with disease duration of less than 2 months. The study excluded patients with uncontrolled infections, other autoimmune diseases, pregnancy or lactation. Diagnoses were established on the basis of clinical symptoms, serum thyroxine and TRAb, thyroid ultrasound, and orbital computed tomography. Blood from progressor patients was drawn when they were first diagnosed with hyperthyroidism, before any ophthalmopathy symptoms appeared. PBMCs were separated from approximately 10 ml of fresh peripheral blood using Ficoll-Paque density gradient centrifugation. Progressor patients were first diagnosed with Graves' hyperthyroidism and then developed ophthalmopathy during follow-up. Total RNA was extracted using Trizol reagent, and RNA quality was assessed on an Agilent 2100 Bioanalyzer. Amplification of TCR beta CDR3 regions was carried out from RNA transcripts. The first round of RT-PCR for the TCR CDR3 was performed with the HTBI primer set and the Qiagen OneStep RT-PCR kit. Libraries were constructed in a second round of multiplex PCR, after which size selection and purification were carried out. Paired-end sequencing of the libraries was performed with 100 bp reads on an Illumina HiSeq2000. From the authors' description of their analysis: SOAPnuke was used to process the raw data, throwing out any read that contained adapters or uncalled bases, had a mean Phred below 15, or lacked an exact constant-primer or identifier match. High-quality paired reads were merged using COPE v1.2.5, and each unique nucleotide sequence was defined as a clonotype. Clonotypes were aligned to IMGT TRBV, TRBD and TRBJ reference segments using MiTCR v1.1. Only V-J combinations with frequency above 0.0001, covering about 99% of repertoires, were analysed. The TCS score was defined as the ratio of F50 (clonal expansion) to E x V (chaos), calculated using BLOSUM62-based TCRdist between CDR3 peptides within each V-J. Welch's t-statistics and random forest reduced 500 to 650 V-J features to 13, which were used in a naive Bayes classifier (R e1071). TCRdb itself trimmed the public reads at Q25 with fastp, ran MiXCR and retained productive beta chains. Identical CDR3 protein sequences are pooled into one entry, listed with their most common genes and DNA. The V and J calls were determined by TCRdb, not by the authors. This sample holds under 450,000 distinct CDR3 sequences; roughly 17% were observed only once. The ten top clones hold approximately 33% of the sample.

At least ten counts were recorded for this clonotype. Its cognate antigen has yet to be identified. Base quality data are lacking; no much larger clone is found one base away. Material for sequencing was blood. The source is a woman aged 25 to 39 with Graves' hyperthyroidism that later progressed to Graves' ophthalmopathy.

The nucleotide sequence is given as TGTGCCAGCAGTATAACGCGGGCTTTCTTT. This gives the protein CASSITRAFF. The rearranged segments are TRBV2 and TRBJ1-1; the D gene remains uncertain. In the germline V gene, CDR1 corresponds to SNHLY and CDR2 to FYNNEI. Trimming at the junction amounts to 5 bases on V and 11 bases on J, and the germline ends lie 9 bases apart. The CDR3 holds 10 amino acids from the cysteine to the phenylalanine. Just CDR3 DNA is preserved here, 30 bases in frame from base 1. The full variable domain, with segments outside the CDR3 supplied by the reference TRBV2 and TRBJ1-1 proteins, appears as EPEVTQTPSHQVTQMGQEVILRCVPISNHLYFYWYRQILGQKVEFLVSFYNNEISEKSEIFDDQFSVERPDGSNFTLKIRSTKLEDSAMYFCASSITRAFFGQGTRLTVV.